Listed here are 28 T cell receptor beta chains from one sample, sequenced in a study of cytomegalovirus exposure and HLA in healthy donors. 13 Jbeta primers and 60 Vbeta primers were used for the PCR. Profiled with immunoSEQ multiplex PCR; TCRdb holds only in-frame clones, not every one. The profile shows 100,000 to 150,000 clones, roughly 14% of them singletons. Sequenced: PBMCs. The receptors come from a woman under 30 in good health and CMV-seronegative.

This clone turned up a few times. V and J are TRBV7-2 and TRBJ1-4; D is unresolved. Germline loops: CDR1 SGHTA, CDR2 FQGNSA. The CDR3 runs 14 residues. Trimming cost V 5 bases and J 4 bases, with 11 bases left between them. CDR3 nucleotide sequence: TGTGCCAGCAGCGCTGACACCTTTAATGAAAAACTGTTTTTT. Its protein is CASSADTFNEKLFF.

The CDR3 here is CASSLGPGDYGYTF. CDR3 coding DNA: TGTGCCAGCAGCTTAGGACCAGGGGACTATGGCTACACCTTC. The rearrangement uses TRBV7-3 and TRBJ1-2; D might be TRBD1 (6 bases). Germline CDR1 SGHTA, CDR2 FQGTGA. The V and J ends lost 2 bases and 3 bases respectively, with 10 bases between them. The CDR3 length is 14 residues.

The J gene is TRBJ1-4, the V gene TRBV20-1; no clear D. The CDR3 has 11 residues. Between the trimmed V and J ends, which lost 1 base and 13 bases, there was a span of 10 bases. In germline, CDR1 is DFQATT, CDR2 SNEGSKA (reference sequence). DNA for the CDR3: TGCAGTGCTAGAGCGGGGAAGGGACTGTTTTTT. It is translated as CSARAGKGLFF.

The chain recombines TRBV10-1 with TRBJ1-4, with 7 bases matching TRBD1. The germline gives CDR1 WNHNN, CDR2 SYGVQD (reference sequence). The V and J ends lost 3 bases and 8 bases, in that order; junction bases with no gene match: 3. CDR3 length: 13 amino acids. The CDR3 protein is CASSDRGGEKLFF. The DNA for the CDR3 is TGCGCCAGCAGTGATAGAGGGGGCGAAAAACTGTTTTTT.

This clone was detected only a few times. The chain joins TRBV7-3 to TRBJ2-3, with 10 bases fitting TRBD2. CDR3 size: 15 residues. CDR1 is SGHTA, CDR2 FQGTGA, per germline. Trimming took 5 bases from V and 1 from J; bases not matched to a gene: 3. CDR3 in amino acids: CASSRSGRGTDTQYF. The CDR3 DNA reads TGTGCCAGCAGCCGAAGCGGGAGGGGCACAGATACGCAGTATTTT.

This clone was observed a single time. The V call is TRBV4-3, the J call TRBJ1-2; 9 bases are shared with TRBD1. The CDR3 has 15 amino acids. V shed 3 bases and J 8 bases; nucleotides not matched to a gene: 10. Germline V gives CDR1 LGHNA, CDR2 YSLEER. The CDR3 DNA sequence: TGCGCCAGCAGCCAGGGGACGGGACAGGGTGGCGGCTACACCTTC. Translating it yields CASSQGTGQGGGYTF.

The chain combines TRBV28 with TRBJ1-3; D remains ambiguous. The germline CDR1 and CDR2 sequences are MDHEN and SYDVKM. The V and J ends lost 5 bases and 0 bases respectively, with 14 bases between them. The CDR3 totals 16 residues. The CDR3 DNA follows: TGTGCCAGCAGTCCCCCAGGAATATTCTCTGGAAACACCATATATTTT. Translated, it gives CASSPPGIFSGNTIYF. The variable domain in full, with the rest retrieved from reference TRBV28 and TRBJ1-3, is DVKVTQSSRYLVKRTGEKVFLECVQDMDHENMFWYRQDPGLGLRLIYFSYDVKMKEKGDIPEGYSVSREKKERFSLILESASTNQTSMYLCASSPPGIFSGNTIYFGEGSWLTVV.

This clone turned up a few times. This chain uses TRBV25-1 with TRBJ2-2, with D unresolved. The V gene's germline CDR1 is MGHDK and CDR2 SYGVNS. Trimming shortened V by 1 base and J by 7 bases, and 13 bases separated the two germline ends. CDR3 length: 15 amino acids. The CDR3 region is CASSESEHLFGELFF. CDR3 nucleotide sequence: TGTGCCAGCAGTGAATCCGAACATCTCTTCGGGGAGCTGTTTTTT.

V and J are TRBV29-1 and TRBJ1-2, with 10 bases that match TRBD1. Germline lookup yields CDR1 SQVTM and CDR2 ANQGSEA. Trimming took 7 bases from V and 12 from J; bases not matched to a gene: 17. The CDR3 consists of 14 residues. The DNA for the CDR3 is TGCAGCGCAGAATTGACAGGGGGCGTCCCCGGGGACACCTTC. Its translation is CSAELTGGVPGDTF.

The sample holds a few counts of this clone. The gene calls are TRBV6-5 and TRBJ1-5, with 10 bases that match TRBD1. V gave up 10 bases and J gave up 2 bases; unmatched junction bases: 8. The germline CDR1 and CDR2 sequences are MNHEY and SVGAGI. CDR3 length equals 15 residues. The CDR3 reads CATRTGTGGNQPQHF. In DNA, the CDR3 is TGTGCCACAAGAACCGGGACAGGGGGCAATCAGCCCCAGCATTTT.

This clone was detected a few times. The chain carries TRBV25-1 and TRBJ1-1; a weak D match, TRBD1 (5 bases). This CDR3 contains 15 residues. Trimming took off 2 bases at V and 2 bases at J, with 12 bases between the two ends. In germline, CDR1 is MGHDK, CDR2 SYGVNS. The CDR3 spells CASSEIGGTNTEAFF. The CDR3 nucleotides read TGTGCCAGCAGTGAAATTGGAGGGACCAACACTGAAGCTTTCTTT.

There are a few counts of this clone. This rearrangement joins TRBV19 to TRBJ1-1, with a tentative D call TRBD1 (5 bases). With 4 bases removed from V and 9 bases from J, the gap between germline ends came to 9 bases. In germline, CDR1 is LNHDA, CDR2 SQIVND (reference sequence). This CDR3 is 11 amino acids long. CDR3 residues: CASSTDRQAFF. The CDR3 nucleotides read TGTGCCAGTAGTACCGACAGACAAGCTTTCTTT.

This clone was seen a few times. The chain carries TRBV28 and TRBJ1-5; perhaps TRBD1 as D (6 bases). V was clipped by 2 bases and J by 6 bases, with 8 bases between them. CDR3 length: 13 residues. Germline V CDR1 and CDR2: MDHEN, SYDVKM. CDR3 region: CASSLQGPQPQHF. Written as DNA, the CDR3 is TGTGCCAGCAGTTTACAGGGGCCTCAGCCCCAGCATTTT. Full variable domain (remainder filled in from reference TRBV28 and TRBJ1-5): DVKVTQSSRYLVKRTGEKVFLECVQDMDHENMFWYRQDPGLGLRLIYFSYDVKMKEKGDIPEGYSVSREKKERFSLILESASTNQTSMYLCASSLQGPQPQHFGDGTRLSIL.

This rearrangement joins TRBV4-2 to TRBJ1-1, with no clear D. CDR1 is LGHNA and CDR2 is YNFKEQ in the germline V gene. This CDR3 has 13 amino acids. The ends were cut back, 5 bases at V and 4 bases at J, with 11 bases in the middle. The CDR3 reads CASSEGGSTEAFF. DNA of the CDR3: TGTGCCAGCAGCGAAGGAGGGAGCACTGAAGCTTTCTTT.

This clone turned up a few times. The gene calls are TRBV18 and TRBJ2-2; D is perhaps TRBD2 (6 bases). Per the germline V gene, CDR1 is KGHSH and CDR2 is LQKENI. The CDR3 runs to 18 residues. The V gene lost 3 bases and the J gene lost 3 bases, with 20 bases spanning the gap. Here the CDR3 reads CASSPNSGGIGDTGELFF. The CDR3 DNA follows: TGTGCCAGCTCACCTAACTCCGGCGGGATAGGGGACACCGGGGAGCTGTTTTTT.

There are a few counts of this clone. The rearrangement joins TRBV2 to TRBJ1-5; D is undetermined. CDR3 length equals 15 residues. Trimming took 4 bases from V and 3 from J, leaving 13 bases between them. Germline lookup yields CDR1 SNHLY and CDR2 FYNNEI. This chain's CDR3 is CASSVGLGDNQPQHF. The CDR3 DNA reads as TGTGCCAGCAGTGTCGGTCTAGGTGACAATCAGCCCCAGCATTTT.

V usage is TRBV6-1 and J usage is TRBJ2-5; D is possibly TRBD1 (5 bases). V dropped 1 base and J dropped 5 bases, with 14 bases sitting between them. Looked up from germline, CDR1 is MNHNS and CDR2 is SASEGT. The CDR3 is made up of 15 amino acids. The CDR3 DNA is TGTGCCAGCAGTGAAGAGGTAGGGGTAGGGGAGACCCAGTACTTC. Its translation is CASSEEVGVGETQYF.

CDR3 sequence: CAYALAGDEQYF. DNA of the CDR3: TGTGCCTACGCTCTAGCGGGGGACGAGCAGTACTTC. The rearrangement uses TRBV30 and TRBJ2-5; 10 bases match TRBD2. The J call may be incorrect, as the DNA end agrees better with TRBJ2-7. Germline assignment: CDR1 GTSNPN and CDR2 SVGIG (reference sequence). The CDR3 sequence is 12 residues long.

The V call is TRBV7-8, the J call TRBJ1-6; 7 bases line up with TRBD1. The CDR3 totals 15 residues. Per the germline V gene, CDR1 is SGHVS and CDR2 is FQNEAQ. Germline trimming cut 5 bases from V and 10 bases from J; bases unmatched to any gene: 11. The CDR3 protein is CASSSRQGSESPLHF. CDR3 in DNA: TGTGCCAGCAGCAGTCGACAGGGAAGTGAGTCACCCCTCCACTTT. The whole variable domain, remainder taken from reference TRBV7-8 and TRBJ1-6, is GAGVSQSPRYKVAKRGQDVALRCDPISGHVSLFWYQQALGQGPEFLTYFQNEAQLDKSGLPSDRFFAERPEGSVSTLKIQRTQQEDSAVYLCASSSRQGSESPLHFGNGTRLTVT.

This clone was seen at least ten times. The J gene is TRBJ2-7, the V gene TRBV6-5, with 8 bases lining up with TRBD1. CDR1 is MNHEY, CDR2 SVGAGI, per germline. V shed 8 bases and J 4 bases; nucleotides not matched to a gene: 13. The CDR3 spans 15 residues. CDR3 bases: TGTGCCAGCGCCTCCCCAGGGGGCGCATCATACGAGCAGTACTTC. It translates to CASASPGGASYEQYF.

The V and J genes are TRBV15 and TRBJ1-4, with a possible D match to TRBD1 (6 bases). CDR1 and CDR2 from the germline V gene are LNHNV and YYDKDF (reference sequence). There are 15 residues in the CDR3. Deletions cut 1 base from V and 2 bases from J, with 8 bases between. The CDR3 region has the DNA TGTGCCACCAGCAGAGCAACAGGGACTAATGAAAAACTGTTTTTT. It is translated as CATSRATGTNEKLFF.

The chain has TRBV4-2 and TRBJ2-7; D not certain. V lost 4 bases to trimming and J lost 0 bases, with 10 bases between them. The CDR3 is 14 residues long. CDR1 and CDR2 from the germline V gene are LGHNA and YNFKEQ. The CDR3 reads CASSRSTDSYEQYF. The CDR3 DNA reads TGTGCCAGCAGCCGGTCGACTGACTCCTACGAGCAGTACTTC.

There are a few counts of this clone. This chain connects TRBV7-8 to TRBJ2-1; the match to TRBD2 covers 10 bases. This CDR3 comprises 15 residues. After removal of 11 bases from V and 3 bases from J, the junction contained 10 bases not matched to a gene. Germline V gene sequence: CDR1 SGHVS, CDR2 FQNEAQ. DNA of the CDR3: TGTGCCCGAAAACTAGCGGGACCTTTCTACAATGAGCAGTTCTTC. It yields the protein CARKLAGPFYNEQFF.

This clone was counted only a few times. The chain has TRBV6-6 and TRBJ2-1, with D hard to call. The CDR3 runs 12 residues. V gave up 2 bases and J gave up 9 bases, with 8 bases separating them. The germline V gene has CDR1 MNHNY and CDR2 SVGAGI (reference sequence). The CDR3: CASSYPQLEQFF. For the CDR3, the DNA is TGTGCCAGCAGTTACCCACAGCTTGAGCAGTTCTTC.

This clone was detected only a few times. This chain links TRBV27 with TRBJ1-5; D is undetermined. CDR1 and CDR2 (germline): MNHEY, SMNVEV (reference sequence). The V and J ends lost 4 bases and 0 bases respectively, with 13 bases between them. This CDR3 has 16 amino acids. The CDR3 region has the DNA TGTGCCAGCAGTTCCCGGGAGAATATTAGCAATCAGCCCCAGCATTTT. The encoded protein is CASSSRENISNQPQHF.

The sample holds a few counts of this clone. The CDR3 DNA reads TGTGCCTGGAGCCCGGGACAGGGTTTAGGGCAGTACTTC. Translating gives CAWSPGQGLGQYF. J is TRBJ2-7 and V is TRBV30; the match to TRBD1 covers 9 bases. The CDR3 contains 13 residues. Trimming at V came to 3 bases and at J to 9 bases, leaving 9 bases not matched to a gene. The germline V gene encodes CDR1 GTSNPN and CDR2 SVGIG (reference sequence).

The chain carries TRBV5-1 and TRBJ2-2; D is unclear. This CDR3 is 15 amino acids long. Germline CDR1 reads SGHRS; CDR2 reads YFSETQ. V was trimmed by 0 bases and J by 2 bases, leaving 8 bases between them. CDR3 DNA sequence: TGCGCCAGCAGCTTGGACAGCCTTAACACCGGGGAGCTGTTTTTT. Translation: CASSLDSLNTGELFF.

The sample holds a few counts of this clone. J is TRBJ1-5 and V is TRBV6-5, with D possibly TRBD1 on 6 matching bases. Germline lookup yields CDR1 MNHEY and CDR2 SVGAGI. The CDR3 totals 14 residues. Trimming removed 6 bases at V and 0 bases at J, with 9 bases between. The CDR3 bases are TGTGCCAGCAGCCGCAGGGGTAGCAATCAGCCCCAGCATTTT. It translates to CASSRRGSNQPQHF.